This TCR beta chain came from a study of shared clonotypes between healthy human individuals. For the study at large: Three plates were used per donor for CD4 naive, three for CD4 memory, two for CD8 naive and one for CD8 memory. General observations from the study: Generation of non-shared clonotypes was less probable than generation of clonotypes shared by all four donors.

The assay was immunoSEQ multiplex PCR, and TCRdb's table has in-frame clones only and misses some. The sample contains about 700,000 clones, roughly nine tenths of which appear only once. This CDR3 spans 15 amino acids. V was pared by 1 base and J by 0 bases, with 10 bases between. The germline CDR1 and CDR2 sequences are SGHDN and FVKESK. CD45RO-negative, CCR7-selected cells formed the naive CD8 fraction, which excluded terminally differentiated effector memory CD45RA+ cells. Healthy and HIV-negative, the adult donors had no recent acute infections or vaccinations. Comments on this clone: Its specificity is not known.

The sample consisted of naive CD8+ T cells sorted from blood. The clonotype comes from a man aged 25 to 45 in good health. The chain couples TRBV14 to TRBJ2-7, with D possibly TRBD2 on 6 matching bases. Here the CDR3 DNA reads TGTGCCAGCAGCCAAGTAATAGCGGCCTCCTACGAGCAGTACTTC. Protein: CASSQVIAASYEQYF.